These T cell receptor beta chains were read from a single sample in a study of blood T cell repertoires in COVID-19. Assay: immunoSEQ multiplex PCR; the TCRdb copy retains only in-frame clones and omits some. The sample records about 240,000 clones, approximately 83% being singletons. Material for sequencing was PBMCs or T cells enriched from blood (not recorded which). These TCRs come from a woman aged 40 to 49 with acute COVID-19. Both conserved end residues are part of each CDR3. D genes are given only for firm matches. Expanded clones are given a class, and other clones once, few, many or no size at all.

J gene: TRBJ2-1
D gene: TRBD2
clone size: -
V gene: TRBV19
CDR3 protein: CASSTAGTSFNEQFF
CDR3 DNA: TGTGCCAGTAGTACTGCCGGGACTAGCTTCAATGAGCAGTTCTTC

J gene: TRBJ1-2
D gene: TRBD1
clone size: once
V gene: TRBV6-4
CDR3 protein: CASSEAGTGGIYTF
CDR3 DNA: TGTGCCAGCAGTGAAGCCGGGACAGGGGGTATCTACACCTTC

J gene: TRBJ2-3
D gene: TRBD2
clone size: -
V gene: TRBV29-1
CDR3 protein: CSVVRSGNTDTQYF
CDR3 DNA: TGCAGCGTTGTAAGGAGCGGGAACACAGATACGCAGTATTTT

J gene: TRBJ2-7
D gene: -
clone size: -
V gene: TRBV27
CDR3 protein: CASSCWRESFRGDRVNEQYF
CDR3 DNA: TGTGCCAGCAGTTGTTGGCGGGAAAGTTTTAGGGGAGACAGGGTCAACGAGCAGTACTTC

J gene: TRBJ2-5
D gene: -
clone size: -
V gene: TRBV6-5
CDR3 protein: CASNLGETQYF
CDR3 DNA: TGTGCCAGCAATCTAGGAGAGACCCAGTACTTC

J gene: TRBJ2-3
D gene: TRBD2
clone size: -
V gene: TRBV3-1/TRBV3-2
CDR3 protein: CASSQRDPRLAGLSDTQYF
CDR3 DNA: TGTGCCAGCAGCCAAAGGGACCCAAGACTAGCGGGACTGTCAGATACGCAGTATTTT

J gene: TRBJ2-5
D gene: -
clone size: once
V gene: TRBV12-3/TRBV12-4
CDR3 protein: CASSPLSGETQYF
CDR3 DNA: TGTGCCAGCAGCCCACTGAGCGGGGAGACCCAGTACTTC

J gene: TRBJ1-5
D gene: -
clone size: -
V gene: TRBV7-9
CDR3 protein: CASSLDGIQPQHF
CDR3 DNA: TGTGCCAGCAGCTTAGACGGGATTCAGCCCCAGCATTTT

J gene: TRBJ1-3
D gene: -
clone size: -
V gene: TRBV28
CDR3 protein: CASTPGNSGNTIYF
CDR3 DNA: TGTGCCAGCACCCCAGGGAACTCTGGAAACACCATATATTTT

J gene: TRBJ1-1
D gene: TRBD1
clone size: -
V gene: TRBV30
CDR3 protein: CARETGEDTEAFF
CDR3 DNA: TGTGCCAGAGAGACAGGGGAAGATACTGAAGCTTTCTTT

J gene: TRBJ2-7
D gene: TRBD2
clone size: -
V gene: TRBV7-6
CDR3 protein: CASSGIAGGGYEQYF
CDR3 DNA: TGTGCCAGCAGTGGAATAGCGGGAGGGGGGTACGAGCAGTACTTC

J gene: TRBJ2-7
D gene: TRBD1
clone size: -
V gene: TRBV25-1
CDR3 protein: CASSGRTGKNTYEQYF
CDR3 DNA: TGTGCCAGCAGTGGCCGGACAGGGAAAAACACCTACGAGCAGTACTTC

J gene: TRBJ2-1
D gene: TRBD1
clone size: few
V gene: TRBV30
CDR3 protein: CAWSVRTGDNEQFF
CDR3 DNA: TGTGCCTGGAGTGTACGCACAGGGGACAATGAGCAGTTCTTC

J gene: TRBJ2-7
D gene: -
clone size: once
V gene: TRBV10-3
CDR3 protein: CAISDISQTAGSYEQYF
CDR3 DNA: TGTGCCATCAGTGATATTTCCCAGACGGCCGGGTCGTACGAGCAGTACTTC

J gene: TRBJ2-7
D gene: TRBD2
clone size: -
V gene: TRBV11-3
CDR3 protein: CASSSTSGGAPYEQYF
CDR3 DNA: TGTGCCAGCAGCTCCACATCGGGGGGGGCCCCCTACGAGCAGTACTTC

J gene: TRBJ2-5
D gene: -
clone size: -
V gene: TRBV7-3
CDR3 protein: CASSSSSGQETQYF
CDR3 DNA: TGTGCCAGCAGCTCCTCTAGTGGACAAGAGACCCAGTACTTC

J gene: TRBJ2-2
D gene: TRBD2
clone size: -
V gene: TRBV7-3
CDR3 protein: CASSSSGGRIGELFF
CDR3 DNA: TGTGCCAGCAGCTCTAGCGGGGGGAGGATCGGGGAGCTGTTTTTT

J gene: TRBJ2-1
D gene: TRBD2
clone size: -
V gene: TRBV7-8
CDR3 protein: CASSIRGLADNEQFF
CDR3 DNA: TGTGCCAGCAGCATAAGGGGACTAGCGGACAATGAGCAGTTCTTC

J gene: TRBJ2-6
D gene: TRBD2
clone size: -
V gene: TRBV9
CDR3 protein: CASSVALAGDSSGANVLTF
CDR3 DNA: TGTGCCAGCAGCGTAGCTCTAGCGGGTGACAGCTCTGGGGCCAACGTCCTGACTTTC

J gene: TRBJ2-6
D gene: TRBD1
clone size: -
V gene: TRBV19
CDR3 protein: CASIDRGRFSGANVLTF
CDR3 DNA: TGTGCCAGTATAGACAGGGGGCGCTTCTCTGGGGCCAACGTCCTGACTTTC

J gene: TRBJ2-3
D gene: -
clone size: -
V gene: TRBV5-1
CDR3 protein: CASSLDGTGVSTDTQYF
CDR3 DNA: TGCGCCAGCAGCTTGGATGGGACGGGAGTTAGCACAGATACGCAGTATTTT

J gene: TRBJ2-7
D gene: -
clone size: once
V gene: TRBV15
CDR3 protein: CATSRDLTAYRGEQYF
CDR3 DNA: TGTGCCACCAGCAGAGATCTGACAGCCTATCGGGGGGAGCAGTACTTC

J gene: TRBJ1-2
D gene: TRBD1
clone size: -
V gene: TRBV4-1
CDR3 protein: CASSRTGPNYGYTF
CDR3 DNA: TGCGCCAGCAGCCGGACAGGGCCTAACTATGGCTACACCTTC

J gene: TRBJ2-3
D gene: -
clone size: -
V gene: TRBV2
CDR3 protein: CASSSDSLDTQYF
CDR3 DNA: TGTGCCAGCAGCTCGGACAGTTTAGATACGCAGTATTTT

J gene: TRBJ2-7
D gene: -
clone size: -
V gene: TRBV18
CDR3 protein: CASSPGHPPYEQYF
CDR3 DNA: TGTGCCAGCTCACCAGGACACCCTCCCTACGAGCAGTACTTC

J gene: TRBJ2-3
D gene: TRBD2
clone size: -
V gene: TRBV19
CDR3 protein: CASSVRTSGFPSTDTQYF
CDR3 DNA: TGTGCCAGTAGTGTCCGGACTAGCGGGTTCCCTAGCACAGATACGCAGTATTTT

J gene: TRBJ1-3
D gene: TRBD1
clone size: -
V gene: TRBV5-8
CDR3 protein: CASSLGGRFGNTIYF
CDR3 DNA: TGTGCCAGCAGCTTAGGGGGCAGATTTGGAAACACCATATATTTT